This T cell receptor beta chain is from a study of T-cell reconstitution after alpha-beta-depleted transplantation in children. As it was prepared, the TCRbeta library received unique molecular identifiers. TCRdb itself ran the PCR reads through MiXCR, one entry per CDR3 protein. The top ten clones hold approximately 38% of a sample with roughly 340,000 distinct CDR3 sequences, around 15% of them seen once. Comments on this clonotype: The antigen remains unidentified.

CDR1 MDHEN and CDR2 SYDVKM come from the germline V gene. CDR3 size: 18 residues. V dropped 1 base and J dropped 0; count of bases not matched to a gene: 7. General observations from the study: Most T-cell counts and diversity one year after the transplant came from T cells that were newly produced. Several hundred graft clones that had expanded were reportedly the source of alpha-beta T cells about two months after transplant. Recipient T cells and thymic progenitors that survived were the source of the high TCRbeta diversity seen at day 60 in some patients.

This chain joins TRBV28 and TRBJ1-3; TRBD1 aligns across 9 bases. The sample here was PBMCs, mostly from graft donor cells, taken 360 days after TCRalphabeta/CD19-depleted stem cell transplant. The receptor comes from a male patient aged 2-9 years who had a stem cell transplant for acute lymphoblastic leukemia, so the T cells may come from the graft donor. In nucleotides, the CDR3 is TGTGCCAGCAGTTTATTTTTCCGGGACAGGGCCTCTGGAAACACCATATATTTT. This gives the protein CASSLFFRDRASGNTIYF. Looking up the rest from reference TRBV28 and TRBJ1-3 gives the full variable domain: DVKVTQSSRYLVKRTGEKVFLECVQDMDHENMFWYRQDPGLGLRLIYFSYDVKMKEKGDIPEGYSVSREKKERFSLILESASTNQTSMYLCASSLFFRDRASGNTIYFGEGSWLTVV.